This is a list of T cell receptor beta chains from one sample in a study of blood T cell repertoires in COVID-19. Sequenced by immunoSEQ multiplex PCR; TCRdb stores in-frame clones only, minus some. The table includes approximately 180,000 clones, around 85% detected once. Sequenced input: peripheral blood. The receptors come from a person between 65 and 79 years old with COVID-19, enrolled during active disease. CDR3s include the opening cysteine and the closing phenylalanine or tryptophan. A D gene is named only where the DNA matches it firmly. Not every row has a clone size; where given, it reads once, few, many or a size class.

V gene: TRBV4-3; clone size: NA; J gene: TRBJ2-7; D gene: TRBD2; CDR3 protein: CASSLRTSGSYEQYF; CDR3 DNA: TGCGCCAGCAGCCTTCGGACTAGCGGGAGTTACGAGCAGTACTTC
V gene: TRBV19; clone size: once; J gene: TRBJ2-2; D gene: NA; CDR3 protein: CASSIQVAGELFF; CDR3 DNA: TGTGCCAGTAGTATACAGGTGGCCGGGGAGCTGTTTTTT
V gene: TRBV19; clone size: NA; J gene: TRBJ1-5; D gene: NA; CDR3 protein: CASSISGDQPQHF; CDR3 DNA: TGTGCCAGTAGTATAAGCGGGGATCAGCCCCAGCATTTT
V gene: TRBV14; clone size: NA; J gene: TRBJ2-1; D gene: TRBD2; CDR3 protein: CASTPYGGVGEQFF; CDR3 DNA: TGTGCCAGCACCCCATACGGGGGGGTGGGTGAGCAGTTCTTC
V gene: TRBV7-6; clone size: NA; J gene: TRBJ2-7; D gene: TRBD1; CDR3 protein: CASSLGGQGAYEQYF; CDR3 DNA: TGTGCCAGCAGCTTAGGAGGGCAGGGGGCCTACGAGCAGTACTTC
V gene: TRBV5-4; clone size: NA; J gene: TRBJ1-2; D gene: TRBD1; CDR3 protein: CASRWGQGAGGYTF; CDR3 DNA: TGTGCCAGCAGATGGGGACAGGGGGCTGGTGGCTACACCTTC
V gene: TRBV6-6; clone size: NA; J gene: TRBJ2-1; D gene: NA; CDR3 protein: CASSPPSTGTNNEQFF; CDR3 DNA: TGTGCCAGCAGCCCTCCTAGTACGGGAACTAACAATGAGCAGTTCTTC
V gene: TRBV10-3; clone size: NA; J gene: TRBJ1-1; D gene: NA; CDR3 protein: CAISVSSVNTEAFF; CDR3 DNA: TGTGCCATCAGTGTCTCGTCGGTGAACACTGAAGCTTTCTTT
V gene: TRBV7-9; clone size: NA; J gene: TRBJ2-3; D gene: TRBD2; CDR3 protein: CASLNTGGTQYF; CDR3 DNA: TGTGCCAGCCTGAACACGGGGGGGACGCAGTATTTT
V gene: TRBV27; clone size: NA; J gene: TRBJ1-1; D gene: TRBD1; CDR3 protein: CASKTEGRNRGTEAFF; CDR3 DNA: TGTGCCAGCAAAACTGAGGGTAGGAACAGGGGCACTGAAGCTTTCTTT
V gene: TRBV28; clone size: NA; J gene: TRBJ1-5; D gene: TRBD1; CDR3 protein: CASCSRGGEQPQHF; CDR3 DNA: TGTGCCAGCTGCTCTAGAGGGGGCGAGCAGCCCCAGCATTTT
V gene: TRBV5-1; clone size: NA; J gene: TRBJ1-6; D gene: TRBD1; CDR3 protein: CASSSGQGTPNSPLHF; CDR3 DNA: TGCGCCAGCAGCTCGGGACAGGGGACTCCAAATTCACCCCTCCACTTT
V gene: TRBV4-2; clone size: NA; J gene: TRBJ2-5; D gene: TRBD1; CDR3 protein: CASSQEQGTYQETQYF; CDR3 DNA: TGTGCCAGCAGCCAAGAACAGGGGACCTACCAAGAGACCCAGTACTTC
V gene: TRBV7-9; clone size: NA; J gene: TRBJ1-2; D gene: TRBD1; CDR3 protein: CASSLGTGTNYGYTF; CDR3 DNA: TGTGCCAGCAGCTTAGGGACAGGGACTAACTATGGCTACACCTTC
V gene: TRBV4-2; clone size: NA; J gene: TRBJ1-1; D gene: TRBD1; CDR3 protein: CASSRPRQGREAFF; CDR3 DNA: TGTGCCAGCAGTCGTCCCAGACAGGGACGTGAAGCTTTCTTT
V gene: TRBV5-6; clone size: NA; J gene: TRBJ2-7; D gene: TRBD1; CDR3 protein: CASSFTGTGGDEQYF; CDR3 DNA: TGTGCCAGCAGCTTCACCGGGACAGGGGGCGATGAGCAGTACTTC
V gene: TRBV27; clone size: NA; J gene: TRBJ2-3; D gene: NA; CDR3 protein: CASRITSTDTQYF; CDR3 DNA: TGTGCCAGCAGAATTACTAGCACAGATACGCAGTATTTT
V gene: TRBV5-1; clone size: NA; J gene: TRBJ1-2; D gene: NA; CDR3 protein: CASSPRGGAEVYGYTF; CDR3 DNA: TGCGCCAGCAGCCCTCGCGGGGGGGCTGAAGTCTATGGCTACACCTTC
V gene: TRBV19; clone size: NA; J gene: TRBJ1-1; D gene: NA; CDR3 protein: CASSINLGITEAFF; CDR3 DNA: TGTGCCAGTAGTATCAATCTGGGCATCACTGAAGCTTTCTTT
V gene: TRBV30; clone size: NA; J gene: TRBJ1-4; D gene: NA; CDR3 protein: CAWSLDSVGEKLFF; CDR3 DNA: TGTGCCTGGAGCCTGGACAGTGTCGGTGAAAAACTGTTTTTT
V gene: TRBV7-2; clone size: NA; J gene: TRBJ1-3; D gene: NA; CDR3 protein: CASKTGGNTIYF; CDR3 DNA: TGTGCCAGCAAAACAGGGGGAAACACCATATATTTT
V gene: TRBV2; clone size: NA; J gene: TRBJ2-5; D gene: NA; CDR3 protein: CASSQALKETQYF; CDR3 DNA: TGTGCCAGCAGCCAGGCTCTTAAAGAGACCCAGTACTTC
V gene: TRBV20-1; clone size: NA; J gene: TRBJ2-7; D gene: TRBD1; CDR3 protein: CSASRDRDIHEQYF; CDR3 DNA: TGCAGTGCTAGTCGGGACAGGGACATCCACGAGCAGTACTTC
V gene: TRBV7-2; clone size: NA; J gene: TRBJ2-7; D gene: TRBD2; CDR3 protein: CASSPIGLAVGPYF; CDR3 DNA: TGTGCCAGCAGCCCTATCGGACTAGCGGTCGGGCCGTACTTC
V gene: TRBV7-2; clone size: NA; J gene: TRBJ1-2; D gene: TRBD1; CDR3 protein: CASSADFKGTGVGGYTF; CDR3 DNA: TGTGCCAGCAGCGCTGACTTTAAAGGGACAGGGGTTGGTGGCTACACCTTC
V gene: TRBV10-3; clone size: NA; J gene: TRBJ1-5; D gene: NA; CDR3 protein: CAIRGDNLNQPQHF; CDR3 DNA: TGTGCCATCAGAGGGGACAACCTCAATCAGCCCCAGCATTTT
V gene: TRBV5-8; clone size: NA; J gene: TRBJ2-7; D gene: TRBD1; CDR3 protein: CASSADRVSPRYF; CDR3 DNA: TGTGCCAGCAGCGCGGACAGGGTATCCCCACGGTACTTC
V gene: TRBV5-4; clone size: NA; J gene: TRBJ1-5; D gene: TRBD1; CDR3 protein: CASSLMGQGSQPQHF; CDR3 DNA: TGTGCCAGCAGCTTGATGGGACAGGGGAGTCAGCCCCAGCATTTT
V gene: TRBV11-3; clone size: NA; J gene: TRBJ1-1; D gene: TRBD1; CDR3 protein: CASSSAKLTGGSEAFF; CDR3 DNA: TGTGCCAGCAGCTCCGCCAAATTGACAGGGGGCTCTGAAGCTTTCTTT
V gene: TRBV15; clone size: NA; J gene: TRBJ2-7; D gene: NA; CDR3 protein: CATRGERESYEQYF; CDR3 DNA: TGTGCCACCAGGGGGGAACGGGAGAGCTACGAGCAGTACTTC
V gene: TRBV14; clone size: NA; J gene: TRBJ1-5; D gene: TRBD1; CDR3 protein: CASSQARVDRVNQPQHF; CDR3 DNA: TGTGCCAGCAGCCAAGCACGGGTAGACAGGGTCAATCAGCCCCAGCATTTT